The source of this TCR beta chain is a study of blood T cells in healthy people across ages. Study-level points and caveats: Without sorted subsets, naive and antigen-experienced compartments could not be conclusively compared.

With a J-beta primer mix and a sample-barcoded 5' primer, a second PCR ran 7 to 11 cycles. TCRdb re-derived calls from the 5' RACE reads in MiXCR, one entry per CDR3 protein. The sample lists around 780,000 distinct CDR3 sequences; around 25% were seen once. Donors were healthy Caucasian individuals from Russia aged about 6 to 90. Drawing of peripheral blood yielded roughly 10 milliliters from each donor. The V gene lost 4 bases and the J gene lost 3 bases, with 13 bases spanning the gap. The CDR3 runs to 14 residues. CDR1 MGHRA and CDR2 YSYEKL come from the germline V gene. About this clonotype: Its antigen is unidentified.

These data were also reused for a study on T cells of mothers and their children.

The specimen sequenced was blood. The chain couples TRBV4-1 to TRBJ2-7; D call uncertain. The TCR originated in a boy younger than 18 in good health. This CDR3 reads CASSRGQSDYEQYF. CDR3 coding DNA: TGCGCCAGCAGCCGCGGCCAGAGCGACTACGAGCAGTACTTC.